This record looks at one TCR beta chain sequence and its context. This clone was observed once. Its antigen remains unidentified. No much larger clone is present one base from it, and per-base qualities are unavailable. The CDR3 contains 16 residues, cysteine and phenylalanine counted. CDR3 DNA is the only sequence kept; it has 48 bases, read in frame from the first base. Compared with germline, V lacks 0 bases and J lacks 2 bases; bases without a gene match: 5. In the germline V gene (reference sequence), CDR1 corresponds to LGHDT and CDR2 to YNNKEL. TCRbeta CDR3 regions were amplified from genomic DNA using the immunoSEQ Assay, a bias-controlled multiplex PCR. The study's processing was this. Nucleated cell counts per sample were estimated from amplification of reference gene primers within the assay. Sequence reads were collapsed and filtered to measure the absolute abundance of every unique TCRbeta CDR3 rearrangement. For each sample, productive Simpson clonality was calculated as the square root of Simpson's diversity index over productive rearrangements. TCRdb re-hosts the immuneACCESS table, in-frame sequences only. Its copies lack some clones; in the studies checked, an unresolved V gene accounts for under half of them, and the cause for the rest is not known. V and J calls plus clone size are reproduced from that table; the DNA served to infer D and trimming. A total of around 300,000 clones appear in this sample, approximately 90% of them only once. The ten largest clones represent less than 2.5% of the sample.

Participants in the prospective study were aged about 18 to 90 years, lived in approximately 26 United States geographic areas, and enrolled through a virtual design. To assign participants to cohorts, the prospective study relied on clinical history that participants themselves reported in a screening survey and a study questionnaire. Recovered participants in ImmuneRACE Cohort 3 were defined as having two consecutive negative NP/OP PCR tests, clearance from a healthcare professional, or resolution of symptoms. In the prospective study, mobile phlebotomists collected whole blood, serum and a nasopharyngeal or oropharyngeal swab from each participant. Prospective study participants could optionally give additional blood draws and questionnaires over a roughly two-month period. Before DNA extraction, prospective study blood samples were shipped either frozen or at room temperature. This record comes from a study of blood T cell repertoires in COVID-19 (dated by TCRdb to the early 2020s). The study in broad terms: Samples from collaborators originated in the United States, Italy and Spain and spanned both the acute and convalescent phases of COVID-19. The prospective study material was composed of cDNA or gDNA derived from T cells, B-cell-depleted T cells, or PBMCs. Subjects who had been exposed to COVID-19, were actively infected with it, or had recovered from it provided the deeply sampled blood TCRbeta repertoires that made up the dataset. The repertoires were released in a freely available public database meant as a resource for research on the immune response to SARS-CoV-2. The samples were drawn from the first 160 participants of the ongoing ImmuneRACE study and from 1,254 subjects provided by 6 global collaborators. Sample metadata almost always included a de-identified subject ID, COVID-19 status, age in years and sex. HLA class I and class II types, where available, came from metadata supplied by the sample provider rather than from assay-based typing.

Summary of the overall study and its limitations: How much clinical and demographic metadata was included differed by source and by participant, and the metadata was provided uncurated.

The V and J genes are TRBV3-1 (or the pseudogene TRBV3-2) and TRBJ2-7; 9 junctional bases match TRBD1. The material sequenced was PBMCs or T cells enriched from blood (not recorded which). The origin of this receptor is a woman between 18 and 29 years old who had recovered from COVID-19. At the DNA level, the sequence is TGTGCCAGCAGCCAAGATGGGACAGGGCTCCCCTACGAGCAGTACTTC. This sequence encodes CASSQDGTGLPYEQYF.